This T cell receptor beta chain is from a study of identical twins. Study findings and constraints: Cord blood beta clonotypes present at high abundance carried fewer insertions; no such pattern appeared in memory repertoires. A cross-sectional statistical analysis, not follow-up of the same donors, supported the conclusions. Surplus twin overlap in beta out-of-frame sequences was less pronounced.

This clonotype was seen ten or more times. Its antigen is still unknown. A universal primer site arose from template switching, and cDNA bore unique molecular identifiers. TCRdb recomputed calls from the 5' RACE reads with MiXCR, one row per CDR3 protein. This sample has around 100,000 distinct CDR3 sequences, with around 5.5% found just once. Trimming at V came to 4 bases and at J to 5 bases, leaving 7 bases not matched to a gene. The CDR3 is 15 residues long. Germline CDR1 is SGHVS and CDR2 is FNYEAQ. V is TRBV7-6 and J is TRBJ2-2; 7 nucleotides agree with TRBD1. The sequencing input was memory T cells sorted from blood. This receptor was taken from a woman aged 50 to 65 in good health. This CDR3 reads CASSSQETGTGELFF. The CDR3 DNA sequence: TGTGCCAGCAGCTCACAGGAGACAGGGACCGGGGAGCTGTTTTTT.